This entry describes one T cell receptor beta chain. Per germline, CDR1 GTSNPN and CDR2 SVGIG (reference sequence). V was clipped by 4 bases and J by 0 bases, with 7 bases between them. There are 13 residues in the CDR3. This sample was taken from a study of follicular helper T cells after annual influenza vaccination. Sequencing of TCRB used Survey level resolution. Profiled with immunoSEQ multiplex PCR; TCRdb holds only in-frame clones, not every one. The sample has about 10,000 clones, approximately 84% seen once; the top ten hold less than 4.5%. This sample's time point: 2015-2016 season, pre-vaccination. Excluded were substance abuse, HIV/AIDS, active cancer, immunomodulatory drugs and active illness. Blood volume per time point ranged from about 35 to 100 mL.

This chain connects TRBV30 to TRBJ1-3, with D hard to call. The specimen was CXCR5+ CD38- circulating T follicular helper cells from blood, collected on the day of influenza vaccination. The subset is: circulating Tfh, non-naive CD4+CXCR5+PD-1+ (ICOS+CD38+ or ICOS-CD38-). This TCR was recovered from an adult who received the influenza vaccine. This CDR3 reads CAWTPGSGNTIYF. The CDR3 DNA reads TGTGCCTGGACCCCGGGCTCTGGAAACACCATATATTTT.